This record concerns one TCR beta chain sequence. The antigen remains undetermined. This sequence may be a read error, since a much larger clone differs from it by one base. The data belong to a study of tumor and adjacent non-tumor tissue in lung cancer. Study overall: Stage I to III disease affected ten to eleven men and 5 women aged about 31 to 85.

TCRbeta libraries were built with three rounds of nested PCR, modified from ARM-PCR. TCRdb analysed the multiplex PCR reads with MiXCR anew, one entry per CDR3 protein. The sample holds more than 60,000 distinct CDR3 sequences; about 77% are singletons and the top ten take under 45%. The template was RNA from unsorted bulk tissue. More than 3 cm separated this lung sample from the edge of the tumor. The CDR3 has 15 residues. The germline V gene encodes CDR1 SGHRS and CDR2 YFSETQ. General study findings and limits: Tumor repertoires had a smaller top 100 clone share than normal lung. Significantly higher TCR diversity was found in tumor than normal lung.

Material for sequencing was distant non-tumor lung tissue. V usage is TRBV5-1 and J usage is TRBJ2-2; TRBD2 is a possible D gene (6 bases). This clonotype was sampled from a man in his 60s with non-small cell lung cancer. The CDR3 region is CTSSPWTKDTGELFF. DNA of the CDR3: TGCACCAGCAGCCCGTGGACTAAGGACACCGGGGAGCTGTTTTTT. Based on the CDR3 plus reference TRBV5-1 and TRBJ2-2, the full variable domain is KAGVTQTPRYLIKTRGQQVTLSCSPISGHRSVSWYQQTPGQGLQFLFEYFSETQRNKGNFPGRFSGRQFSNSRSEMNVSTLELGDSALYLCTSSPWTKDTGELFFGEGSRLTVL.